This T cell receptor beta chain was identified in a study of T cell responses to AZD1222 COVID-19 vaccine (dated by TCRdb to about 2021). Regarding the study in general: A total of just over 230 trial participants underwent TCR sequencing, of whom some 210 received two doses of AZD1222 and some 25 received two doses of the MenACWY control vaccine. Trial participants were enrolled into age subgroups of 18-55, 56-69 and 70-plus years, which contained about 150, 27 and 61 TCR-sequenced participants, respectively. General conclusions and limits of the study: In the small 56-69-year group, the increase in depth fell short of significance, most likely because of low power. A significant rise in spike-specific TCR breadth and depth was observed after two AZD1222 doses relative to day 0 and relative to MenACWY recipients. Only five or six AZD1222 recipients were SARS-CoV-2 seropositive at baseline, limiting conclusions about previously exposed vaccinees. Vaccine-associated CD4 TCRs spanned the whole spike protein, with dominant responses in regions 160-218 and 743-854. Because no day 14 peak-response samples were available, repertoires were characterized only after the peak T cell response. Reportedly, close to half of the unique spike-specific TCRs recognized epitopes lying outside the regions that are mutated in the B.1.351 and B.1.1.7 variants. Participants were mostly white British and included more females than males, and it was suggested by the authors that clonal diversity may have been underestimated.

This clone has only one observation. The target of this receptor is not known. The input lacks base qualities; no much larger clone sits a single base away. CDR3 length: 17 amino acids, cysteine to phenylalanine. Only the CDR3 part of the read is kept: 51 bases, read in frame from the first base. CDR1 and CDR2 are read off the germline V gene as SGHRS and YFSETQ. Here V drops 0 bases and J drops 0 bases, and the junction holds 6 bases not matched to any gene. The CDR3 regions of human TCRbeta chains were analyzed by immunosequencing. For the original study's pipeline: TCRs in the repertoires were compared against a reference library of SARS-CoV-2-specific TCRs that had been generated with the MIRA antigen-specificity platform. Breadth was defined as the fraction of unique TCRs that were SARS-CoV-2-associated, and depth was defined as the fraction of total T cells that were SARS-CoV-2-associated. Using the MIRA data, each spike-specific TCR was assigned both to the spike region to which the TCR was reactive and to a CD4 or CD8 class. Log10-transformed breadth and depth values were compared by one-way ANOVA with Sidak's multiple comparisons tests. As stored in TCRdb, this immuneACCESS dataset retains in-frame rearrangements with V and J assigned. A fraction of the clones does not appear; measured against another copy, unresolved V genes explain less than half of the discrepancy, and the remainder lacks a known reason. Clonal size and the V and J genes are those of that table, whereas D and trimming came from the DNA. The sample records about 140,000 clones, under 95% of which are singletons. The biggest ten clones account for 7% to 9% of the sample.

The time point label here, explained by the study, means: about 28 days (+/-7) after the second vaccine dose. The treatment or condition tag for this specimen amounts to: meningococcal conjugate vaccine given as trial control. The vaccinee samples were drawn from two UK trials, COV001 and COV002, one of which was a single-blind randomized controlled phase 2/3 trial testing AZD1222 (ChAdOx1 nCoV-19) in healthy adults. For TCRbeta chain sequencing, PBMC samples were collected from trial participants at day 0 and at day 28 after the second dose. The sequence is built from TRBV5-1 and TRBJ2-3; TRBD2 lines up with 8 middle nucleotides. The material sequenced was peripheral blood, taken 28 days after the second dose of the MenACWY control vaccine. This TCR was sampled from an adult who received the MenACWY meningococcal vaccine as a control. The encoded CDR3 is CASSLVPSGHSTDTQYF. The DNA is as follows: TGCGCCAGCAGCTTGGTTCCTAGCGGGCATAGCACAGATACGCAGTATTTT.